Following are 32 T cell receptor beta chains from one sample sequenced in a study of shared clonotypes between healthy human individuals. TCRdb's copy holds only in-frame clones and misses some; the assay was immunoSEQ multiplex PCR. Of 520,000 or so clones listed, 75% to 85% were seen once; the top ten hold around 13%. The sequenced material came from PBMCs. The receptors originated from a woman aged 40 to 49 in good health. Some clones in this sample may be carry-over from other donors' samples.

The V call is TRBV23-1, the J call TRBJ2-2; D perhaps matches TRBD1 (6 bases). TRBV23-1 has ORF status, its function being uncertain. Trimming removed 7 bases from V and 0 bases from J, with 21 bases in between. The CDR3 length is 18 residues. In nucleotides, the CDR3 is TGCGCCAGCACCCCCCGGGACACCAATACCGCGAACACCGGGGAGCTGTTTTTT. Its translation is CASTPRDTNTANTGELFF.

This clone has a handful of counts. The CDR3, as DNA: TGTGCCAGCAGCGGTAAAATCAGCGGGAGGAGAAGGGGCCACTACGAGCAGTACTTC. Translating gives CASSGKISGRRRGHYEQYF. This rearrangement joins TRBV28 to TRBJ2-7; 9 bases fit TRBD2. The CDR3 is made up of 19 amino acids. The J segment lost 3 bases and the V segment lost 6 bases, leaving 21 bases of the junction unmatched. In germline, CDR1 is MDHEN, CDR2 SYDVKM.

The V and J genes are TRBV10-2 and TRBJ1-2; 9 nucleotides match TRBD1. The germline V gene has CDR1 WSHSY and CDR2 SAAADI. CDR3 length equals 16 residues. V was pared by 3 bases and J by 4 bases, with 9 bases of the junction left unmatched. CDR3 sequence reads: CASSDRQGGTVYGYTF. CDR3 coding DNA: TGCGCCAGCAGTGACCGACAGGGGGGTACGGTCTATGGCTACACCTTC.

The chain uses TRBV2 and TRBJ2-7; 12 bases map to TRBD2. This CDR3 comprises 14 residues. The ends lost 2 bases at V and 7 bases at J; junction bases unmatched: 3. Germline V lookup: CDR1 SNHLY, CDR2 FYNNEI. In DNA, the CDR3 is TGTGCCAGCAGTGAACTAGCGGGAGGGTGGGAGCAGTACTTC. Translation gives CASSELAGGWEQYF. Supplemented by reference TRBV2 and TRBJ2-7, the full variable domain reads EPEVTQTPSHQVTQMGQEVILRCVPISNHLYFYWYRQILGQKVEFLVSFYNNEISEKSEIFDDQFSVERPDGSNFTLKIRSTKLEDSAMYFCASSELAGGWEQYFGPGTRLTVT.

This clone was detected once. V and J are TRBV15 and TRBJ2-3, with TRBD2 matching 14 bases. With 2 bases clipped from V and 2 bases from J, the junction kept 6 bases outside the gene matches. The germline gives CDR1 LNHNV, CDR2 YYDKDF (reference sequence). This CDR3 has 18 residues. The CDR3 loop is CATSRLGLAGVDTDTQYF. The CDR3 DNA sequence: TGTGCCACCAGCAGATTGGGACTAGCGGGAGTTGACACAGATACGCAGTATTTT.

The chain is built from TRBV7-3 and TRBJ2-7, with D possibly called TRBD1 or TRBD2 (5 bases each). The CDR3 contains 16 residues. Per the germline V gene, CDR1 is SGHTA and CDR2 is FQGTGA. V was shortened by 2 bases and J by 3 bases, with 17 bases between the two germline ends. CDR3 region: CASSLVGGGTYYEQYF. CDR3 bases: TGTGCCAGCAGCTTAGTTGGTGGGGGAACCTACTACGAGCAGTACTTC.

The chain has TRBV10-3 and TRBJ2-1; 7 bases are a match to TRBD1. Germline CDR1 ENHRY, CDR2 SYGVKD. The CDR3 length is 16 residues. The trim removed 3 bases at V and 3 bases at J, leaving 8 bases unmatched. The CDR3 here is CAISDPGTDIYNEQFF. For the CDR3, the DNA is TGTGCCATCAGTGACCCCGGGACAGACATCTACAATGAGCAGTTCTTC.

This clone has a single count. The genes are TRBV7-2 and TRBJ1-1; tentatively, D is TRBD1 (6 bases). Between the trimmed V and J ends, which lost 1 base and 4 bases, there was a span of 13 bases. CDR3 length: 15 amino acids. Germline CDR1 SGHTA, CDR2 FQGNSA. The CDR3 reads CASSLGGGGGTEAFF. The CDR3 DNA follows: TGTGCCAGCAGCTTAGGGGGCGGAGGGGGCACTGAAGCTTTCTTT.

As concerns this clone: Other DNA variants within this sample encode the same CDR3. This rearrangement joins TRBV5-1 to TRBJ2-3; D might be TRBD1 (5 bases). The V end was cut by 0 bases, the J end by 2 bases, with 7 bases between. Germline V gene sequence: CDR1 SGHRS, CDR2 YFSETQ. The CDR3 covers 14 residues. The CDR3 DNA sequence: TGCGCCAGCAGCTTGGGACAGTCCACAGATACGCAGTATTTT. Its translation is CASSLGQSTDTQYF.

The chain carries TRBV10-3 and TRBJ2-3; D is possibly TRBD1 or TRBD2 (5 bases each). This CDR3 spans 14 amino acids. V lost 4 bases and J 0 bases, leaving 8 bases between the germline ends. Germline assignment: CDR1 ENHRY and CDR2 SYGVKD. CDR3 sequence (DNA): TGTGCCATCAGTGGGGACCCCAGCACAGATACGCAGTATTTT. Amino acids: CAISGDPSTDTQYF.

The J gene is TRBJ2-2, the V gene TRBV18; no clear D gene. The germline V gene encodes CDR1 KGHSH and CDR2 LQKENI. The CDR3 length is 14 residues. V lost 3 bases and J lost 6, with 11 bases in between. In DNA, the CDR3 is TGTGCCAGCTCACCCCCCGGACGAGCCGGGGAGCTGTTTTTT. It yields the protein CASSPPGRAGELFF.

The CDR3 DNA sequence: TGTGCCAGCAGTGAAATCCGGACAGACACCGGGGAGCTGTTTTTT. Its translation: CASSEIRTDTGELFF. V gene TRBV2 combines with J gene TRBJ2-2; a possible D gene is TRBD1 (6 bases). The germline V gene encodes CDR1 SNHLY and CDR2 FYNNEI. The length of the CDR3 is 15 residues. V lost 2 bases, J lost 3 bases, and 10 bases lay in between. Combining the CDR3 with reference TRBV2 and TRBJ2-2 gives the whole variable domain EPEVTQTPSHQVTQMGQEVILRCVPISNHLYFYWYRQILGQKVEFLVSFYNNEISEKSEIFDDQFSVERPDGSNFTLKIRSTKLEDSAMYFCASSEIRTDTGELFFGEGSRLTVL.

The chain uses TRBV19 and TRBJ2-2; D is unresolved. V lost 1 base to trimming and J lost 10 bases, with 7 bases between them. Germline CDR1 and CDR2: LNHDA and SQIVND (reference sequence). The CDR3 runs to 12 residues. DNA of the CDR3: TGTGCCAGTAGTATAGGAGGAAAGGAGCTGTTTTTT. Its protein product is CASSIGGKELFF. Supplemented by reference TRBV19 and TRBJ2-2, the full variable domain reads DGGITQSPKYLFRKEGQNVTLSCEQNLNHDAMYWYRQDPGQGLRLIYYSQIVNDFQKGDIAEGYSVSREKKESFPLTVTSAQKNPTAFYLCASSIGGKELFFGEGSRLTVL.

CDR3 region: CASSPNRQGAGETQYF. As DNA, the CDR3 is TGTGCCAGCTCACCAAACCGCCAGGGGGCCGGAGAGACCCAGTACTTC. The V call is TRBV18, the J call TRBJ2-5; TRBD1 matches 8 bases. Per the germline V gene, CDR1 is KGHSH and CDR2 is LQKENI. This CDR3 is 16 amino acids long. The trim removed 2 bases at V and 4 bases at J, leaving 9 bases unmatched.

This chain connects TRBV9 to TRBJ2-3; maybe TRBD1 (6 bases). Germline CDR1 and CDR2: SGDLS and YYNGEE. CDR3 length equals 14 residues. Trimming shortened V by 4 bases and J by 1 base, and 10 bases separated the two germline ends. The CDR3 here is CASSPRTGTDTQYF. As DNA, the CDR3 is TGTGCCAGCAGCCCCCGGACAGGCACAGATACGCAGTATTTT.

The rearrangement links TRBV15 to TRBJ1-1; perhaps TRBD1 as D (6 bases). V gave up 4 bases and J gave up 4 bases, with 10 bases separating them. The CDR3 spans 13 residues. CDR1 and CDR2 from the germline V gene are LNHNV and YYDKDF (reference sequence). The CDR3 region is CATSTGTSTEAFF. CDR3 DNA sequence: TGTGCCACCAGCACCGGGACATCCACTGAAGCTTTCTTT. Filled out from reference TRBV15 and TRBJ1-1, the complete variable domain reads DAMVIQNPRYQVTQFGKPVTLSCSQTLNHNVMYWYQQKSSQAPKLLFHYYDKDFNNEADTPDNFQSRRPNTSFCFLDIRSPGLGDTAMYLCATSTGTSTEAFFGQGTRLTVV.

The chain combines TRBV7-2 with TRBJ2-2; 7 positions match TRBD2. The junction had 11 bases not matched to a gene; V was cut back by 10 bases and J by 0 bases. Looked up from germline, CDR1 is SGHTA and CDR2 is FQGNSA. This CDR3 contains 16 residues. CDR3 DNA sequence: TGTGCCACCGGACGAAGCGGGGACGCGAACACCGGGGAGCTGTTTTTT. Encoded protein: CATGRSGDANTGELFF.

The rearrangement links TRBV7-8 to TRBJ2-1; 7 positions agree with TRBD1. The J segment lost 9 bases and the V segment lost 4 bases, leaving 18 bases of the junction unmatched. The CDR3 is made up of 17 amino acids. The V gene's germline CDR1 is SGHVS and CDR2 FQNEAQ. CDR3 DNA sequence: TGTGCCAGCAGCTCAGCCCATCCGGGACAGTCCACAGGTGAGCAGTTCTTC. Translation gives CASSSAHPGQSTGEQFF.

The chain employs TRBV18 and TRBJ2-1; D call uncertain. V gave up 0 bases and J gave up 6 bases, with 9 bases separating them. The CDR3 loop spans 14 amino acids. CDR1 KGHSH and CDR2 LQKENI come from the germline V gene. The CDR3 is CASSPPLNSNEQFF. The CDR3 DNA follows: TGTGCCAGCTCACCACCGCTAAACTCCAATGAGCAGTTCTTC.

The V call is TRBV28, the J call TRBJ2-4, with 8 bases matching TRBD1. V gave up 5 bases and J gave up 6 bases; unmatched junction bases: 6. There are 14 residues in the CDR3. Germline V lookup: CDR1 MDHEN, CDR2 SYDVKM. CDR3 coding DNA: TGTGCCAGCAGTCCTCCAGGGGGCGGAAACATTCAGTACTTC. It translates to CASSPPGGGNIQYF. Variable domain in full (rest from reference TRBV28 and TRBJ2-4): DVKVTQSSRYLVKRTGEKVFLECVQDMDHENMFWYRQDPGLGLRLIYFSYDVKMKEKGDIPEGYSVSREKKERFSLILESASTNQTSMYLCASSPPGGGNIQYFGAGTRLSVL.

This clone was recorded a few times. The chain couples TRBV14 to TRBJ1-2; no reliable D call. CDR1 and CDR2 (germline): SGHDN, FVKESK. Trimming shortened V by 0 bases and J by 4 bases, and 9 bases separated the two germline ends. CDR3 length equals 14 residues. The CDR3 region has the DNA TGTGCCAGCAGCCAAGATAACAGCGTCTATGGCTACACCTTC. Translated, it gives CASSQDNSVYGYTF.

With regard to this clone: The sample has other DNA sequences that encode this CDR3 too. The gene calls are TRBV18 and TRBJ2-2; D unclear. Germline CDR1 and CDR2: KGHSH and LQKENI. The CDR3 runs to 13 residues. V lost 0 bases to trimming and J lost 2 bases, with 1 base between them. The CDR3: CASSPPNTGELFF. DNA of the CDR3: TGTGCCAGCTCACCACCCAACACCGGGGAGCTGTTTTTT. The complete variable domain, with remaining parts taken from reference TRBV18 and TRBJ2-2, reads NAGVMQNPRHLVRRRGQEARLRCSPMKGHSHVYWYRQLPEEGLKFMVYLQKENIIDESGMPKERFSAEFPKEGPSILRIQQVVRGDSAAYFCASSPPNTGELFFGEGSRLTVL.

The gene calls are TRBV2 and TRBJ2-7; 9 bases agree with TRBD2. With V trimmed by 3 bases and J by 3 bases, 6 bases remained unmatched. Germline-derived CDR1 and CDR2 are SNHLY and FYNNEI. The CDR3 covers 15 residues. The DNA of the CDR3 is TGTGCCAGCAGTGACATGACTAGCGGAAACTACGAGCAGTACTTC. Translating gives CASSDMTSGNYEQYF.

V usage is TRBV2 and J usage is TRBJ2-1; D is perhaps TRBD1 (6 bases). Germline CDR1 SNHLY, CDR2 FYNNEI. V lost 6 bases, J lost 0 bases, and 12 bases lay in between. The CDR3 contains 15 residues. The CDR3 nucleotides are TGTGCCAGCAGGTACGAGACAGGCTCCTACAATGAGCAGTTCTTC. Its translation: CASRYETGSYNEQFF.

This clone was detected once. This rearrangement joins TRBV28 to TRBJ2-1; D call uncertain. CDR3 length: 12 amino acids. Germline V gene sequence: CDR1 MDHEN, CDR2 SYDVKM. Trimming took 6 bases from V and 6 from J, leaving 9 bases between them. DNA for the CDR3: TGTGCCAGCAGATTGAATACCAATGAGCAGTTCTTC. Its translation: CASRLNTNEQFF.

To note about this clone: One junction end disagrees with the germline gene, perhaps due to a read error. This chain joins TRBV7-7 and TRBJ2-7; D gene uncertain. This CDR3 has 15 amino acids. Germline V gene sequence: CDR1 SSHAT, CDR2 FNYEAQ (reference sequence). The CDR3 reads CASSFNAAPAYEQYF. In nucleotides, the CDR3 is TGTGCTAGCAGCTTCAACGCCGCCCCAGCTTACGAGCAGTACTTC.

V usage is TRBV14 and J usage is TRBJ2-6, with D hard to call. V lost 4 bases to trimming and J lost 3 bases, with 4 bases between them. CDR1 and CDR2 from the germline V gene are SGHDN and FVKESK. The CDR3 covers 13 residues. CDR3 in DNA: TGTGCCAGCAGCCGTGGTGGGGCCAACGTCCTGACTTTC. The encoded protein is CASSRGGANVLTF.

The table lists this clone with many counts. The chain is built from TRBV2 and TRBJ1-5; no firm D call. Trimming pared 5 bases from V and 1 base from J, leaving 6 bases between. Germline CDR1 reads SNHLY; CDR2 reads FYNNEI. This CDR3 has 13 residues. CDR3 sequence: CASSQWSNQPQHF. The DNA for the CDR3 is TGTGCCAGCAGTCAATGGAGCAATCAGCCCCAGCATTTT.

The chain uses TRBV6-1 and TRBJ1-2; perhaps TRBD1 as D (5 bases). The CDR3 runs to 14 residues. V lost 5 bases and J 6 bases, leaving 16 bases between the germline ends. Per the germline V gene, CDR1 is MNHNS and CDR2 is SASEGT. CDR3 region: CASSNLGTHNGYTF. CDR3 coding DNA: TGTGCCAGCAGTAACCTCGGGACTCACAATGGCTACACCTTC.

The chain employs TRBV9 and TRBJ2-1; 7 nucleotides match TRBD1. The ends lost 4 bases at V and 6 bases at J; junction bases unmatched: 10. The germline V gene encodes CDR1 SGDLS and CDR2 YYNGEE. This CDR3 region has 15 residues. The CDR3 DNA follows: TGTGCCAGCAGCCCCTCCGGGACAGAGCCCAATGAGCAGTTCTTC. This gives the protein CASSPSGTEPNEQFF. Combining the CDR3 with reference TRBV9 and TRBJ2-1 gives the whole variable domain DSGVTQTPKHLITATGQRVTLRCSPRSGDLSVYWYQQSLDQGLQFLIQYYNGEERAKGNILERFSAQQFPDLHSELNLSSLELGDSALYFCASSPSGTEPNEQFFGPGTRLTVL.

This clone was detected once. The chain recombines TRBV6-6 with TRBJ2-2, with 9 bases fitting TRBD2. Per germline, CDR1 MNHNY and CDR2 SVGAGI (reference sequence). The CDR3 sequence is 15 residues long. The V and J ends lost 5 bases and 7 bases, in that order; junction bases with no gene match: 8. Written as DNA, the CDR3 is TGTGCCAGCAGTCTTCCAGCGGGAGGTGGCGGGGAGCTGTTTTTT. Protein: CASSLPAGGGGELFF.

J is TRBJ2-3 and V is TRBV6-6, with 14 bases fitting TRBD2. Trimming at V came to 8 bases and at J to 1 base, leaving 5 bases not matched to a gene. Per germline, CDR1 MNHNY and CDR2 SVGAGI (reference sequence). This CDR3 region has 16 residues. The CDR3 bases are TGTGCCAGCGGGACTAGCGGGAGAGGGGGCACAGATACGCAGTATTTT. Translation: CASGTSGRGGTDTQYF.